The table lists the clone carrying this TCR beta chain with a few counts. The CDR3 has 13 residues. V was trimmed by 0 bases and J by 8 bases, leaving 8 bases between them. Germline V lookup: CDR1 SGHDT, CDR2 YYEEEE. This sample is drawn from a study of neoadjuvant anti-PD-1 for oral cavity cancer. Clones were sequenced by immunoSEQ multiplex PCR, and TCRdb holds only the in-frame ones, with some missing. The sample consists of about 62,000 clones, 65% to 85% of them appearing once. Sequenced material: PBMCs, taken before nivolumab (anti-PD-1) treatment. The TCR sequence derives from a person between 40 and 85 years old with oral cavity squamous cell carcinoma. The rearrangement uses TRBV5-6 and TRBJ1-4; D is unclear. The CDR3 spells CASSLARKEKLFF. CDR3 coding DNA: TGTGCCAGCAGCTTGGCCCGGAAGGAAAAACTGTTTTTT.